Each of the 23 T cell receptor beta chains below was sequenced from the same sample in a study of blood T cells in healthy people across ages. A sample-barcoded 5' primer and a J-beta primer mix were used in a second PCR of roughly 7 to 12 cycles. In TCRdb, the 5' RACE reads were re-called with MiXCR into one record per CDR3 protein. The sample lists fewer than 800,000 distinct CDR3 sequences; around 45% were seen once. Sequencing was performed on blood. All receptors come from a woman aged 55 to 70 in good health.

Only a few counts were recorded for this clonotype. This chain links TRBV7-2 with TRBJ1-1; tentative D call: TRBD1 (6 bases). Germline CDR1 is SGHTA and CDR2 is FQGNSA. V was cut by 1 base and J by 0 bases, with 15 bases left in between. This CDR3 is 17 amino acids long. This CDR3 reads CASSLVGRGAMNTEAFF. The CDR3, as DNA: TGTGCCAGCAGCTTAGTAGGACGGGGGGCAATGAACACTGAAGCTTTCTTT.

This clonotype was picked up a small number of times. This rearrangement joins TRBV19 to TRBJ2-6; 10 bases match TRBD1. This CDR3 is built from 17 residues. The V gene end was trimmed by 5 bases and the J gene end by 0 bases; junction bases not matched to a gene: 4. Germline V gene data show CDR1 as LNHDA and CDR2 as SQIVND (reference sequence). The CDR3 coding sequence is TGTGCCAGTAGTGTGGGACAGGGGATCTCTGGGGCCAACGTCCTGACTTTC. It specifies CASSVGQGISGANVLTF. The full variable domain, in which reference TRBV19 and TRBJ2-6 provide the parts outside the CDR3, is DGGITQSPKYLFRKEGQNVTLSCEQNLNHDAMYWYRQDPGQGLRLIYYSQIVNDFQKGDIAEGYSVSREKKESFPLTVTSAQKNPTAFYLCASSVGQGISGANVLTFGAGSRLTVL.

The chain joins TRBV7-9 to TRBJ1-5; D gene unclear. The germline gives CDR1 SEHNR, CDR2 FQNEAQ (reference sequence). The CDR3 is made up of 13 amino acids. Trimming pared 5 bases from V and 5 bases from J, leaving 10 bases between. CDR3 sequence reads: CASSPGSYQPQHF. CDR3 sequence (DNA): TGTGCCAGCAGCCCGGGTTCCTATCAGCCCCAGCATTTT. The full variable domain, rest sourced from reference TRBV7-9 and TRBJ1-5, is DTGVSQNPRHKITKRGQNVTFRCDPISEHNRLYWYRQTLGQGPEFLTYFQNEAQLEKSRLLSDRFSAERPKGSFSTLEIQRTEQGDSAMYLCASSPGSYQPQHFGDGTRLSIL.

This chain uses TRBV20-1 with TRBJ2-1; D is perhaps TRBD1 (6 bases). V dropped 3 bases and J dropped 2 bases, with 14 bases sitting between them. Looked up from germline, CDR1 is DFQATT and CDR2 is SNEGSKA (reference sequence). This CDR3 spans 15 amino acids. CDR3 sequence reads: CSARRTGYPYNEQFF. The DNA for the CDR3 is TGCAGTGCTAGGCGAACAGGGTACCCCTACAATGAGCAGTTCTTC.

The gene calls are TRBV6-5 and TRBJ1-1, with 7 bases that match TRBD1. J gave up 3 bases and V 2 bases, and 3 bases lay outside the gene matches. The V gene's germline CDR1 is MNHEY and CDR2 SVGAGI. The CDR3 contains 14 residues. This CDR3 reads CASSYATGYTEAFF. CDR3 coding DNA: TGTGCCAGCAGTTACGCGACAGGGTACACTGAAGCTTTCTTT.

The chain combines TRBV12-3 or TRBV12-4 with TRBJ2-7, with 8 positions matching TRBD2. V shed 6 bases, J shed 4 bases, and the junction held 8 bases outside the gene matches. The CDR3 loop spans 14 amino acids. CDR3 residues: CASSRGLAWYEQYF. As DNA, the CDR3 is TGTGCCAGCAGCAGAGGACTAGCTTGGTACGAGCAGTACTTC.

V and J are TRBV6-5 and TRBJ2-5; D unclear. This CDR3 has 14 amino acids. Trimming shortened V by 8 bases and J by 2 bases, and 15 bases separated the two germline ends. The germline gives CDR1 MNHEY, CDR2 SVGAGI. CDR3 sequence (DNA): TGTGCCAGCGGCTCGTACTCGGTTCAAGAGACCCAGTACTTC. This sequence encodes CASGSYSVQETQYF.

This clonotype has more than one count but fewer than ten. The chain joins TRBV5-1 to TRBJ2-6; no reliable D call. CDR3 size: 14 residues. Germline CDR1 SGHRS, CDR2 YFSETQ. Trimming took 7 bases from V and 5 from J, leaving 13 bases between them. The CDR3 region has the DNA TGCGCCAGCTACCCCCTCTCGAGGGCCAACGTCCTGACTTTC. Amino acids: CASYPLSRANVLTF. Variable domain in full (rest from reference TRBV5-1 and TRBJ2-6): KAGVTQTPRYLIKTRGQQVTLSCSPISGHRSVSWYQQTPGQGLQFLFEYFSETQRNKGNFPGRFSGRQFSNSRSEMNVSTLELGDSALYLCASYPLSRANVLTFGAGSRLTVL.

This chain uses TRBV28 with TRBJ1-5; D is undetermined. The CDR3 covers 13 residues. Per germline, CDR1 MDHEN and CDR2 SYDVKM. Between the trimmed V and J ends, which lost 4 bases and 4 bases, there was a span of 8 bases. The CDR3 here is CASSWSGNQPQHF. CDR3 nucleotide sequence: TGTGCCAGCAGTTGGTCTGGGAATCAGCCCCAGCATTTT.

This clonotype was found once. This chain connects TRBV6-2 or TRBV6-3 to TRBJ1-1; 7 positions match TRBD1. Germline loops: CDR1 MNHEY, CDR2 SVGEGT. The CDR3 extends over 15 amino acids. With 6 bases clipped from V and 0 bases from J, the junction kept 7 bases outside the gene matches. The DNA for the CDR3 is TGTGCCAGCAGCACGGTAGGGACAGTGAACACTGAAGCTTTCTTT. This translates into CASSTVGTVNTEAFF.

This chain uses TRBV7-9 with TRBJ2-3; 7 nucleotides line up with TRBD2. CDR1 is SEHNR and CDR2 is FQNEAQ in the germline V gene (reference sequence). V dropped 4 bases and J dropped 4; count of bases not matched to a gene: 2. The length of the CDR3 is 13 residues. CDR3 bases: TGTGCCAGCAGCTGGGGGGGGTCAGATACGCAGTATTTT. Translated, it gives CASSWGGSDTQYF.

The J gene is TRBJ2-5, the V gene TRBV24-1, with TRBD1 matching 7 bases. Germline V lookup: CDR1 KGHDR, CDR2 SFDVKD. V shed 6 bases, J shed 11 bases, and the junction held 14 bases outside the gene matches. The CDR3 consists of 14 residues. CDR3 amino acids: CATSSWTGSNEQYF. The CDR3 nucleotides are TGTGCCACCAGTTCATGGACAGGTTCCAATGAGCAGTACTTC.

The rearrangement links TRBV2 to TRBJ2-7; D is perhaps TRBD2 (6 bases). In germline, CDR1 is SNHLY, CDR2 FYNNEI. The V end was cut by 10 bases, the J end by 5 bases, with 12 bases between. This CDR3 is 11 amino acids long. The CDR3 reads CATGTLDEQYF. Written as DNA, the CDR3 is TGTGCCACCGGGACTCTCGACGAGCAGTACTTC.

The rearrangement uses TRBV7-2 and TRBJ2-7; D is unresolved. The ends were cut back, 5 bases at V and 2 bases at J, with 16 bases in the middle. This CDR3 region has 15 residues. The germline V gene has CDR1 SGHTA and CDR2 FQGNSA. The CDR3 loop reads CASSLGQLPTYEQYF. The CDR3 coding sequence is TGTGCCAGCAGCCTCGGTCAATTACCTACCTACGAGCAGTACTTC.

This clonotype was recorded a few times. The chain is built from TRBV20-1 and TRBJ1-2, with TRBD1 matching over 10 bases. V trimming: 5 bases; J trimming: 4 bases; junction bases outside the gene matches: 4. This CDR3 is 13 amino acids long. Germline V gives CDR1 DFQATT, CDR2 SNEGSKA (reference sequence). CDR3 sequence (DNA): TGCAGTGCTCCCCGGGACAGGGGCTATGGCTACACCTTC. Translating it yields CSAPRDRGYGYTF.

A note on this clonotype: One end of the junction is discordant with germline, which a read error may explain. The chain is built from TRBV5-1 and TRBJ2-5, with 9 positions matching TRBD1. Germline V CDR1 and CDR2: SGHRS, YFSETQ. CDR3 length: 14 amino acids. CDR3 DNA: TGCGCCAGCGGCTTGGGACAGGGACAAGAGACCCAGTACTTC. Residues: CASGLGQGQETQYF.

This clonotype was observed a few times. The rearrangement joins TRBV7-3 to TRBJ2-7; unclear D gene. Between the trimmed V and J ends, which lost 5 bases and 1 base, there was a span of 18 bases. Germline CDR1 is SGHTA and CDR2 is FQGTGA. This CDR3 is 16 amino acids long. CDR3: CASSLLGRTYSYEQYF. CDR3 nucleotides: TGTGCCAGCAGCCTCTTGGGCCGGACGTATTCCTACGAGCAGTACTTC.

This chain uses TRBV5-5 with TRBJ2-1; D not resolved. Germline V lookup: CDR1 SGHKS, CDR2 YYEKEE (reference sequence). Deletions cut 4 bases from V and 2 bases from J, with 10 bases between. The CDR3 is 14 residues long. The CDR3 sequence: CASSATLAYNEQFF. CDR3 bases: TGTGCCAGCAGCGCGACCTTGGCCTACAATGAGCAGTTCTTC.

The V gene is TRBV4-3, the J gene TRBJ2-3; D uncertain. This CDR3 spans 17 amino acids. V lost 0 bases, J lost 5 bases, and 18 bases lay in between. Germline-derived CDR1 and CDR2 are LGHNA and YSLEER. The CDR3 loop reads CASSQDRPSTTGDTQYF. DNA of the CDR3: TGCGCCAGCAGCCAAGATCGGCCGTCCACGACGGGAGATACGCAGTATTTT.

This clonotype was seen only a few times. V gene TRBV15 combines with J gene TRBJ2-2; D is perhaps TRBD2 (6 bases). The V end lost 5 bases, the J end lost 2 bases, and 9 bases lay between the germline ends. In germline, CDR1 is LNHNV, CDR2 YYDKDF (reference sequence). The CDR3 has 14 residues. The DNA for the CDR3 is TGTGCCACCAGCTTAGCGGTAAACACCGGGGAGCTGTTTTTT. Amino acid sequence: CATSLAVNTGELFF.

This clonotype was recorded only once. A read error may account for a junction end that differs from germline. The V call is TRBV18, the J call TRBJ1-1; D call uncertain. The CDR3 runs to 15 residues. Per the germline V gene, CDR1 is KGHSH and CDR2 is LQKENI. In DNA form, the CDR3 reads TGTGCCGGCTCACCACGGGCCTCCTGGGACACTGAAGCTTTCTTT. Its protein is CAGSPRASWDTEAFF. Full variable domain (outside the CDR3, taken from reference TRBV18 and TRBJ1-1): NAGVMQNPRHLVRRRGQEARLRCSPMKGHSHVYWYRQLPEEGLKFMVYLQKENIIDESGMPKERFSAEFPKEGPSILRIQQVVRGDSAAYFCAGSPRASWDTEAFFGQGTRLTVV.

There are a few counts of this clonotype. This sequence joins TRBV5-6 and TRBJ2-7; D not resolved. Germline values: CDR1 SGHDT, CDR2 YYEEEE. This CDR3 contains 14 residues. The V end was cut by 4 bases, the J end by 3 bases, with 14 bases between. The CDR3 protein is CASSLGPRVYEQYF. Written as DNA, the CDR3 is TGTGCCAGCAGCCTCGGACCTCGGGTCTACGAGCAGTACTTC.

This rearrangement joins TRBV6-2 or TRBV6-3 to TRBJ2-3; TRBD1 or TRBD2 may be the D gene (6 bases each). Germline V gives CDR1 MNHEY, CDR2 SVGEGT. Trimming removed 7 bases at V and 3 bases at J, with 14 bases between. This CDR3 is 14 amino acids long. The CDR3 DNA reads as TGTGCCAGCAATGGGGGGCCTCGGACAGATACGCAGTATTTT. The encoded protein is CASNGGPRTDTQYF.